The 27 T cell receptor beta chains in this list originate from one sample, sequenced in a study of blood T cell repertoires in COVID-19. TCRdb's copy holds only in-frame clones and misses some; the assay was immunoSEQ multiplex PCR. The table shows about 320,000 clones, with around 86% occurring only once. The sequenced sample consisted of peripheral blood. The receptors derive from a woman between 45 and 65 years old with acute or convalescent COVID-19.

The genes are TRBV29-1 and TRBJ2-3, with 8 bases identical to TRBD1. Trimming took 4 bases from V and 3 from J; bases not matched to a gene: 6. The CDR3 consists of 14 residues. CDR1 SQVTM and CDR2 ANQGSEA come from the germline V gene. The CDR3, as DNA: TGCAGCGTTGCTCTGACAGGGGAAACAGATACGCAGTATTTT. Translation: CSVALTGETDTQYF.

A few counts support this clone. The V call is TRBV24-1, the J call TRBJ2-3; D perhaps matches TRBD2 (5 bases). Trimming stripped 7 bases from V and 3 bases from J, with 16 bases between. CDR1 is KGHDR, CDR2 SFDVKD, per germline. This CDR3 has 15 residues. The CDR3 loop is CATSRTQTLTDTQYF. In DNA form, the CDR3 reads TGTGCCACCAGCCGGACTCAAACCCTAACAGATACGCAGTATTTT.

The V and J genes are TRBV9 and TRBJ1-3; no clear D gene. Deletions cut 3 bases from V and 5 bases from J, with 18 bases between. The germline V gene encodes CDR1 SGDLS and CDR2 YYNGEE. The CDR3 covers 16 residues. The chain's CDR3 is CASSAQAEYGRNTIYF. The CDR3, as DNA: TGTGCCAGCAGCGCCCAGGCTGAGTACGGCAGAAACACCATATATTTT.

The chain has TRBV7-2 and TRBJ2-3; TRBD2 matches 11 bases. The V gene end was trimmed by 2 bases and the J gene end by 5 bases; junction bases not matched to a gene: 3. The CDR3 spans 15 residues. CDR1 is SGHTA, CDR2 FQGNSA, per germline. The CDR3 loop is CASSLTSGSRDTQYF. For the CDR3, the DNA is TGTGCCAGCAGCTTAACTAGCGGGAGCCGAGATACGCAGTATTTT.

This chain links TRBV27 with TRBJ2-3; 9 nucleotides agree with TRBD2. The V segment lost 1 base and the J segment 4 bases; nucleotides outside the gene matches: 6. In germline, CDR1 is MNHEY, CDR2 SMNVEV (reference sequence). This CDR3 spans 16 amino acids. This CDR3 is CASSLWREGRPDTQYF. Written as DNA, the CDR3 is TGTGCCAGCAGTTTATGGCGGGAGGGCCGGCCAGATACGCAGTATTTT.

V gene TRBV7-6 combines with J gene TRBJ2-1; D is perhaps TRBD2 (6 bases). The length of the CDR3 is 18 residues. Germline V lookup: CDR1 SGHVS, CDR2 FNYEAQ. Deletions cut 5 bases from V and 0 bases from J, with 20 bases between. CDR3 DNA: TGTGCCAGCAGCGGACGAGACGTGACTAGGAGCTCCTACAATGAGCAGTTCTTC. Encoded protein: CASSGRDVTRSSYNEQFF. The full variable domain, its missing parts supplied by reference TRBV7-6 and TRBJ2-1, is GAGVSQSPRYKVTKRGQDVALRCDPISGHVSLYWYRQALGQGPEFLTYFNYEAQQDKSGLPNDRFSAERPEGSISTLTIQRTEQRDSAMYRCASSGRDVTRSSYNEQFFGPGTRLTVL.

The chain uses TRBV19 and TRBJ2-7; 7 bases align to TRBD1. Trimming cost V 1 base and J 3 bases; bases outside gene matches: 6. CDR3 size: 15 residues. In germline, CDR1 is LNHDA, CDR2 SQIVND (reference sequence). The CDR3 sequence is CASSIALTGDYEQYF. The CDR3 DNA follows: TGTGCCAGTAGTATAGCCCTAACAGGGGACTACGAGCAGTACTTC.

The CDR3 bases are TGTGCCACTCACCCAGGACAGGGCCCGAGGTATGGCTACACCTTC. Protein: CATHPGQGPRYGYTF. This chain connects TRBV19 to TRBJ1-2; TRBD1 matches 8 bases. V lost 10 bases and J lost 5; bases outside the gene matches: 15. The CDR3 runs to 15 residues. CDR1 and CDR2 (germline): LNHDA, SQIVND (reference sequence).

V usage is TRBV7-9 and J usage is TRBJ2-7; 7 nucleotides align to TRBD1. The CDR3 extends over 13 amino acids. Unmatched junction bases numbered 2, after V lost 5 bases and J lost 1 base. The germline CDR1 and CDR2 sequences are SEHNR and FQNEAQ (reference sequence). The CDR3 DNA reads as TGTGCCAGCAGCCCCAGGGGGTCCTACGAGCAGTACTTC. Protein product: CASSPRGSYEQYF. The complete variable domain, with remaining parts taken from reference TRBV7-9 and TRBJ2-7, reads DTGVSQNPRHKITKRGQNVTFRCDPISEHNRLYWYRQTLGQGPEFLTYFQNEAQLEKSRLLSDRFSAERPKGSFSTLEIQRTEQGDSAMYLCASSPRGSYEQYFGPGTRLTVT.

The CDR3 region is CASSTGTGVEKLFF. For the CDR3, the DNA is TGTGCCAGCAGTACCGGGACAGGGGTTGAAAAACTGTTTTTT. The chain is built from TRBV2 and TRBJ1-4, with 10 bases matching TRBD1. The trim removed 5 bases at V and 7 bases at J, leaving 4 bases unmatched. The germline V gene has CDR1 SNHLY and CDR2 FYNNEI. This CDR3 region has 14 residues.

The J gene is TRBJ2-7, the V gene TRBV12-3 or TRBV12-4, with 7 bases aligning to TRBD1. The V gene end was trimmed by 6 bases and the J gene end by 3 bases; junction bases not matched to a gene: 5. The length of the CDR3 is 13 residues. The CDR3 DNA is TGTGCCAGCAGACAGGGGATCAGCTACGAGCAGTACTTC. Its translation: CASRQGISYEQYF.

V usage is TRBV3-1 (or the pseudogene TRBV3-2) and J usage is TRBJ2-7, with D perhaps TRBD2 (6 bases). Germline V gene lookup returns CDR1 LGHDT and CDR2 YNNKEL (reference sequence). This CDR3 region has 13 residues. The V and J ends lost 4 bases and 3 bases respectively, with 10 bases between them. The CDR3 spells CASSRGGSYEQYF. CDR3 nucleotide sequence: TGTGCCAGCAGCCGGGGAGGTAGCTACGAGCAGTACTTC.

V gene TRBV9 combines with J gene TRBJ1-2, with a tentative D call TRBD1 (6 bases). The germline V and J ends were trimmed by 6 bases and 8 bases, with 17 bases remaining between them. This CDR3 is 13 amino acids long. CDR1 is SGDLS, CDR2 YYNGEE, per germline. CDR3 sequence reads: CASTQPGTPGYTF. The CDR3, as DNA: TGTGCCAGCACCCAACCCGGGACACCAGGCTACACCTTC.

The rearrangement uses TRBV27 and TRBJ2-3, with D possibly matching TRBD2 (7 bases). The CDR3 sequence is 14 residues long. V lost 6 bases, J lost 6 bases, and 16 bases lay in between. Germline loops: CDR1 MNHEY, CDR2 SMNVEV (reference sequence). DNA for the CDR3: TGTGCCAGCAGAAGACTTGGGGGGGCCGATACGCAGTATTTT. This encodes CASRRLGGADTQYF.

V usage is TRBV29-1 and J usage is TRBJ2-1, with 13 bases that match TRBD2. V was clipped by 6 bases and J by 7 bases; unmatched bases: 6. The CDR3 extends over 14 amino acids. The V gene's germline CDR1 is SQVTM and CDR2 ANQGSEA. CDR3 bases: TGCAGCGTCGAGGGACTAGCGGGATTTAATGAGCAGTTCTTC. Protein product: CSVEGLAGFNEQFF.

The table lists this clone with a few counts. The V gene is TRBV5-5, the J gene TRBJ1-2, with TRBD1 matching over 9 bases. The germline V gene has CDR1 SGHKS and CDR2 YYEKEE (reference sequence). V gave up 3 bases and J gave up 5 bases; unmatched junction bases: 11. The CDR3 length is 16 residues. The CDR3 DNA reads TGTGCCAGCAGCTATAACCCGGGACAGGGAGGTTATGGCTACACCTTC. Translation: CASSYNPGQGGYGYTF.

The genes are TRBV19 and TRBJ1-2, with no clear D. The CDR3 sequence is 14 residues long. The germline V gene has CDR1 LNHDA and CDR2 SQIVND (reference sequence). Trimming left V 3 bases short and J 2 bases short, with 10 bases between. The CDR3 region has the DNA TGTGCCAGTAGTATGGGCAGGCCCAACTATGGCTACACCTTC. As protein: CASSMGRPNYGYTF.

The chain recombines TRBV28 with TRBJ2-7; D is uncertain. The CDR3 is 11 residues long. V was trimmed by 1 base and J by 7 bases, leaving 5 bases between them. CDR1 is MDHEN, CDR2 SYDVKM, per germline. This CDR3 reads CASSLFLEQYF. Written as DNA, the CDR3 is TGTGCCAGCAGTTTATTCCTGGAGCAGTACTTC.

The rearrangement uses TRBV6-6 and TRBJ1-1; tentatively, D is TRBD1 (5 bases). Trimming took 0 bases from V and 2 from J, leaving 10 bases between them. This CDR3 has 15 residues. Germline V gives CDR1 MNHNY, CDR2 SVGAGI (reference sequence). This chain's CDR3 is CASSYSGLGNTEAFF. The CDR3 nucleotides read TGTGCCAGCAGTTACTCGGGACTGGGTAACACTGAAGCTTTCTTT.

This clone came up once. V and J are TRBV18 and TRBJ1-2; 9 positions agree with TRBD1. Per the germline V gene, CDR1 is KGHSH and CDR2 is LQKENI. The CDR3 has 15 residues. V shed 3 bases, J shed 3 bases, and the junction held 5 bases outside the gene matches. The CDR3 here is CASSPGTGPDYGYTF. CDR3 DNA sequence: TGTGCCAGCTCACCGGGGACAGGGCCGGACTATGGCTACACCTTC.

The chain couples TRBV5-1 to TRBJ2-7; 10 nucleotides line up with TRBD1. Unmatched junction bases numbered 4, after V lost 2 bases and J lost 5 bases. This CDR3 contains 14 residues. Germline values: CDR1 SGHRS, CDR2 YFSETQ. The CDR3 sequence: CASSFDRGQDEQYF. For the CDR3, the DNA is TGCGCCAGCAGCTTTGACAGGGGGCAAGACGAGCAGTACTTC.

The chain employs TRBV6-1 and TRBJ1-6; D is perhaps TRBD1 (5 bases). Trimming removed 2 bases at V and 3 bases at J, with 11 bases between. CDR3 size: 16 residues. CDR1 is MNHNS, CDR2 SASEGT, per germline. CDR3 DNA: TGTGCCAGCAGTGAACCTCAGACAGTCTATAATTCACCCCTCCACTTT. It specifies CASSEPQTVYNSPLHF.

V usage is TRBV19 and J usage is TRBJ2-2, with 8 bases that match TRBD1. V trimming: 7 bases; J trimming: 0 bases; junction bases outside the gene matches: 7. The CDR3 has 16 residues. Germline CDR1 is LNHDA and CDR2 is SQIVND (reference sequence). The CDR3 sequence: CASTFIRGPNTGELFF. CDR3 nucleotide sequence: TGTGCCAGTACCTTCATCAGGGGGCCGAACACCGGGGAGCTGTTTTTT.

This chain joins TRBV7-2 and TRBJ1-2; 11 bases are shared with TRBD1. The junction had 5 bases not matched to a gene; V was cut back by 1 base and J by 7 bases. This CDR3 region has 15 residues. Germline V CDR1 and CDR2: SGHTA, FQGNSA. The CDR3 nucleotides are TGTGCCAGCAGCTTAGGACCGGGACAGGGGGTTGGCTACACCTTC. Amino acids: CASSLGPGQGVGYTF. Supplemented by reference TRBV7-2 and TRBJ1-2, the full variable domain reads GAGVSQSPSNKVTEKGKDVELRCDPISGHTALYWYRQSLGQGLEFLIYFQGNSAPDKSGLPSDRFSAERTGGSVSTLTIQRTQQEDSAVYLCASSLGPGQGVGYTFGSGTRLTVV.

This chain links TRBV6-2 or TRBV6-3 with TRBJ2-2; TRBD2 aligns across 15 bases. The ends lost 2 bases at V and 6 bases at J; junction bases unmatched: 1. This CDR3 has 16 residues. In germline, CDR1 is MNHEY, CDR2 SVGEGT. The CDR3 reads CASSYGLAGGPGELFF. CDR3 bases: TGTGCCAGCAGTTACGGACTAGCGGGAGGGCCCGGGGAGCTGTTTTTT.

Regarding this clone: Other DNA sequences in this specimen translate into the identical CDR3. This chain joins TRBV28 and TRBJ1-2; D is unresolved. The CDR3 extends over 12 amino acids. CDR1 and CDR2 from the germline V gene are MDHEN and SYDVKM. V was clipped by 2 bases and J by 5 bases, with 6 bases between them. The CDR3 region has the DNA TGTGCCAGCAGTTTACGGGAGTATGGCTACACCTTC. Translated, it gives CASSLREYGYTF.

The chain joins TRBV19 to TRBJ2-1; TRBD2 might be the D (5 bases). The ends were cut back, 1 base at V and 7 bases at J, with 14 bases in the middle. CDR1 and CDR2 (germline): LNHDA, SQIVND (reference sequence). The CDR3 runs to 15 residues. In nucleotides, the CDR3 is TGTGCCAGTAGTATAGTAGTGAGACTAATAAATGAGCAGTTCTTC. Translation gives CASSIVVRLINEQFF.